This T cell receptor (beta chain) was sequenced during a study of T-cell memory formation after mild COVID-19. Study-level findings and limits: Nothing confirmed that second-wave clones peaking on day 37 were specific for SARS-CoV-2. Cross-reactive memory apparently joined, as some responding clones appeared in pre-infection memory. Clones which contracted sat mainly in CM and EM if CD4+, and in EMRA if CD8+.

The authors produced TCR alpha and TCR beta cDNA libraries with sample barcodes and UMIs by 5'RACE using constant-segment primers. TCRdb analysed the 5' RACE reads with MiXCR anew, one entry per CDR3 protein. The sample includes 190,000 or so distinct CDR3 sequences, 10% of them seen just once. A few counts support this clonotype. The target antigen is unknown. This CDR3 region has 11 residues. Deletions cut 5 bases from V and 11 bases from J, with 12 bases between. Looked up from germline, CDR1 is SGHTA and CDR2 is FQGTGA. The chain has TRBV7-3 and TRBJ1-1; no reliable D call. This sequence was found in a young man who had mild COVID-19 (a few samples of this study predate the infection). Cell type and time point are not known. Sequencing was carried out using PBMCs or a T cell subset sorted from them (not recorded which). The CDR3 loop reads CASSAGDVAFF. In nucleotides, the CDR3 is TGTGCCAGCAGCGCGGGAGATGTGGCTTTCTTT.